Listed here is a single TCR beta chain. The data are from a study of blood T cell repertoires in COVID-19. TCRdb keeps only in-frame clones here, not all; method: immunoSEQ multiplex PCR. The table has approximately 230,000 clones, around nine tenths seen once. The J segment lost 9 bases and the V segment lost 2 bases, leaving 13 bases of the junction unmatched. The CDR3 has 16 amino acids. Germline values: CDR1 SGHVS, CDR2 FQNEAQ. Participants had their cohort set by participant-reported clinical history. The chain has TRBV7-8 and TRBJ2-5; 9 nucleotides line up with TRBD1. The clonotype originates from a woman between 18 and 30 years old who had recovered from COVID-19. The specimen sequenced was PBMCs or T cells enriched from blood (not recorded which). The CDR3 nucleotides are TGTGCCAGCAGCTTACAGGACAGGGGCATTTCGGGGGCCCAGTACTTC. This encodes CASSLQDRGISGAQYF.